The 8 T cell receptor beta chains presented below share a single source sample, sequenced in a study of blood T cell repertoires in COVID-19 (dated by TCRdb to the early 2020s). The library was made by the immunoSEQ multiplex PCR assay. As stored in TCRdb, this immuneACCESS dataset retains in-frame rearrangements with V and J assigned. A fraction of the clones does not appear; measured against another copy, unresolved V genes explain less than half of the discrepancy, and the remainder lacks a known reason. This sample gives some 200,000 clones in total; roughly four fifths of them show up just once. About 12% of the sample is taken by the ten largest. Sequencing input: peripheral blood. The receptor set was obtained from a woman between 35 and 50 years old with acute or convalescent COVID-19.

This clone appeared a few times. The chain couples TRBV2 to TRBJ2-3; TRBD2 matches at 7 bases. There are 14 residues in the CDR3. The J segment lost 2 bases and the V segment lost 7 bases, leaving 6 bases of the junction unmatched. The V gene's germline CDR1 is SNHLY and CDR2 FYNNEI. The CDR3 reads CASNMGLHTDTQYF. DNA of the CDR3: TGTGCCAGCAACATGGGACTACACACAGATACGCAGTATTTT.

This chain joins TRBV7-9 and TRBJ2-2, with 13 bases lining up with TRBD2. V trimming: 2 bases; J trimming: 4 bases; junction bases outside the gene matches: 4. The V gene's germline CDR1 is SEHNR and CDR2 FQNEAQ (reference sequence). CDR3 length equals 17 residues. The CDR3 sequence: CASSLRLAGGGTGELFF. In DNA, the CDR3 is TGTGCCAGCAGCTTAAGACTAGCGGGAGGTGGCACCGGGGAGCTGTTTTTT.

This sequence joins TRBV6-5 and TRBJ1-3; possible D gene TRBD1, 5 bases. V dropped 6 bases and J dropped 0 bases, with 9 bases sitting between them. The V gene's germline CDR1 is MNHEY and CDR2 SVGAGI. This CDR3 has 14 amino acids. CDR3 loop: CASRGTSSGNTIYF. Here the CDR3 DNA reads TGTGCCAGCAGGGGGACTTCCTCTGGAAACACCATATATTTT.

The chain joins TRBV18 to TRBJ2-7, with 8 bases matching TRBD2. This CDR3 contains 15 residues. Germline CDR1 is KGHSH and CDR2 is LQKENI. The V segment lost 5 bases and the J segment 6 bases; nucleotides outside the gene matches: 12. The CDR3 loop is CASSLTGGRILEQYF. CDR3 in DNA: TGTGCCAGCTCATTGACCGGCGGGAGGATTCTCGAGCAGTACTTC.

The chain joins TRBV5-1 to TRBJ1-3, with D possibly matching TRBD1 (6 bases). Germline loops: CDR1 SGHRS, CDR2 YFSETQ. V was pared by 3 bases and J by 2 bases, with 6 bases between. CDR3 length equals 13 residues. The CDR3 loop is CASSWDTGNTIYF. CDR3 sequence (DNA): TGCGCCAGCAGCTGGGACACTGGAAACACCATATATTTT.

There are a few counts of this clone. The CDR3 loop is CASSRTSGTDTQYF. CDR3 bases: TGTGCCAGCAGCCGGACTAGCGGCACAGATACGCAGTATTTT. The rearrangement links TRBV6-2 or TRBV6-3 to TRBJ2-3; 9 bases are a match to TRBD2. The CDR3 covers 14 residues. V shed 6 bases and J 1 base; nucleotides not matched to a gene: 2. Germline V lookup: CDR1 MNHEY, CDR2 SVGEGT.

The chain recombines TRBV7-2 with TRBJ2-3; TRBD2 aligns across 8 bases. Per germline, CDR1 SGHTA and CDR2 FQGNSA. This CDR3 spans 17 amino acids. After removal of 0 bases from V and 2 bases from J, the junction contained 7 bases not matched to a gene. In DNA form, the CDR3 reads TGTGCCAGCAGCTTAGCGATGAGCGGGGGAGTCACAGATACGCAGTATTTT. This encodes CASSLAMSGGVTDTQYF.

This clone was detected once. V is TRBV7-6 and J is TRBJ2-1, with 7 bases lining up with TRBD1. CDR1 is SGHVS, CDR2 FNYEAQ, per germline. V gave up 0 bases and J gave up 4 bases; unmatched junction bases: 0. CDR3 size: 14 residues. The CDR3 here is CASSLAGQYNEQFF. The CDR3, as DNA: TGTGCCAGCAGCTTAGCGGGACAGTACAATGAGCAGTTCTTC.